A selection of T cell receptor beta chains follows, all from one sample in a study of prognosis after radiotherapy for stage I lung cancer. TCRdb reanalysed the multiplex PCR reads using MiXCR and keeps one entry per CDR3 protein. The table lists about 59,000 distinct CDR3 sequences, around 27% of them singletons, with 7.5% in the top ten. This material consisted of PBMCs, taken before or after stereotactic body radiation therapy (not recorded which). The origin of the receptors is a donor over 45 with non-small cell lung cancer. Both conserved end residues are part of each CDR3. D genes are given only for firm matches. The size of a clone is reported for some rows only, either as once, few or many, or as a class for expanded clones.

-	-	TRBJ2-7	TRBV6-1	TGTGCCAGCAGCCCGACCTTCCTATGCGAGAAGTACTTC	CASSPTFLCEKYF
-	many	TRBJ2-3	TRBV7-9	TGTGCCAGCAGCTTAGCCGGGGGGCGGGCAGATACGCAGTATTTT	CASSLAGGRADTQYF
TRBD1	-	TRBJ1-5	TRBV20-1	TGCAGTGCTCTCCGGACAGGGGTTGGAGGTCATCCCCAGCATTTT	CSALRTGVGGHPQHF
-	many	TRBJ1-1	TRBV2	TGTGCCAGCAGAGTCATAACTAGCAACACTGAAGCTTTCTTT	CASRVITSNTEAFF
-	-	TRBJ1-6	TRBV27	TGTGCCAGCAGTTGGGGACATTCACCAGGGAATTCAACCCTCCACTTT	CASSWGHSPGNSTLHF
TRBD2	many	TRBJ2-3	TRBV5-1	TGCGCCAGCAGGCCTAGCGGGGGGGCAGCTAGCACAGATACGCAGTATTTT	CASRPSGGAASTDTQYF
TRBD1	once	TRBJ1-6	TRBV5-1	TGCGCCAGCAGCTTGTTTGGACAGGTGGTTGATTCACCCCTCCACTTT	CASSLFGQVVDSPLHF
-	few	TRBJ2-5	TRBV5-6	TGTGCCAGCAGCCTATTCGACAGATACCAAGAGACCCAGTACTTC	CASSLFDRYQETQYF
TRBD2	many	TRBJ2-4	TRBV6-1	TGTGCCAGCAGTGAAGCTTCGACTAGCGGGGGAACTAGACTAGCCAAAAACATTCAGTACTTC	CASSEASTSGGTRLAKNIQYF
-	many	TRBJ2-3	TRBV7-9	TGTGCCAGCAGCTTAGCTCCAGCCACAGATACGCAGTATTTT	CASSLAPATDTQYF
-	many	TRBJ2-2	TRBV20-1	TGCAGTGCTAGACGGGGGAACACCGGGGAGCTGTTTTTT	CSARRGNTGELFF
-	many	TRBJ2-7	TRBV29-1	TGCAGCGTTGCCGGGACTGGCGGCTACGAGCAGTACTTC	CSVAGTGGYEQYF
TRBD1	few	TRBJ2-2	TRBV18	TGTGCCAGCTCACCACTCGGGACAGTCGCGAACACCGGGGAGCTGTTTTTT	CASSPLGTVANTGELFF
TRBD1	few	TRBJ2-2	TRBV29-1	TGCAGCGTTGACAAAGGGGGCGTGTCAGCCGGGGAGCTGTTTTTT	CSVDKGGVSAGELFF
-	many	TRBJ2-2	TRBV6-1	TGTGCCACACAAACTAGGGTCTCCGGGGAGCTGTTTTTT	CATQTRVSGELFF
-	many	TRBJ2-5	TRBV7-3	TGTGCGCACGGGGGGCCTGGGCAGACCCAGTACTTC	CAHGGPGQTQYF